This is a list of T cell receptor beta chains from one sample in a study of blood T cell repertoires in COVID-19. The table came from immunoSEQ multiplex PCR; TCRdb's copy has only in-frame clones and leaves some out. The table has approximately 170,000 clones, roughly 90% seen once. The sequenced sample was peripheral blood. The receptors were gathered from a woman in her seventies with acute or convalescent COVID-19. Each CDR3 is given with its conserved first and last residue. Fields, in order: V gene, J gene, D gene, clone size, CDR3 protein, CDR3 DNA. The D gene is left open where the match is weak. The size of a clone is reported for some rows only, either as once, few or many, or as a class for expanded clones.

v_call: TRBV6-2/TRBV6-3
j_call: TRBJ2-1
d_call: TRBD2
clone_size: once
cdr3_aa: CASSLTSGRAPYNEQFF
cdr3_nt: TGTGCCAGCAGTTTGACTAGCGGGAGGGCCCCCTACAATGAGCAGTTCTTC

v_call: TRBV6-5
j_call: TRBJ1-4
d_call: -
clone_size: -
cdr3_aa: CASNYGGSEKLFF
cdr3_nt: TGTGCCAGCAATTACGGGGGCAGTGAAAAACTGTTTTTT

v_call: TRBV5-4
j_call: TRBJ1-1
d_call: TRBD1
clone_size: -
cdr3_aa: CASSYWTGGFTEAFF
cdr3_nt: TGTGCCAGCAGCTACTGGACAGGGGGCTTCACTGAAGCTTTCTTT

v_call: TRBV7-9
j_call: TRBJ1-1
d_call: -
clone_size: -
cdr3_aa: CASSPQLGVNTEAFF
cdr3_nt: TGTGCCAGCAGCCCCCAATTGGGCGTGAACACTGAAGCTTTCTTT

v_call: TRBV10-1
j_call: TRBJ2-7
d_call: -
clone_size: -
cdr3_aa: CASSEGGQMSEQYF
cdr3_nt: TGCGCCAGCAGTGAAGGAGGACAGATGAGCGAGCAGTACTTC

v_call: TRBV18
j_call: TRBJ1-1
d_call: -
clone_size: many
cdr3_aa: CASSQDRVEAFF
cdr3_nt: TGTGCCAGCTCCCAGGACAGAGTTGAAGCTTTCTTT

v_call: TRBV18
j_call: TRBJ1-5
d_call: TRBD1
clone_size: -
cdr3_aa: CASSLGQSNQPQHF
cdr3_nt: TGTGCCAGCTCACTGGGACAGAGCAATCAGCCCCAGCATTTT

v_call: TRBV6-5
j_call: TRBJ2-7
d_call: -
clone_size: -
cdr3_aa: CASRQTGPYEQYF
cdr3_nt: TGTGCCAGCAGGCAGACAGGCCCCTACGAGCAGTACTTC

v_call: TRBV30
j_call: TRBJ2-1
d_call: -
clone_size: -
cdr3_aa: CAWSVGGGGYNEQFF
cdr3_nt: TGTGCCTGGAGTGTAGGAGGGGGCGGTTACAATGAGCAGTTCTTC

v_call: TRBV5-4
j_call: TRBJ2-3
d_call: TRBD1
clone_size: -
cdr3_aa: CASSSGGQGADTQYF
cdr3_nt: TGTGCCAGCAGCTCTGGTGGACAGGGGGCCGATACGCAGTATTTT

v_call: TRBV30
j_call: TRBJ1-1
d_call: TRBD1
clone_size: -
cdr3_aa: CAWSLWSAYRGLGTEAFF
cdr3_nt: TGTGCCTGGAGTTTATGGTCGGCTTACAGGGGGCTTGGCACTGAAGCTTTCTTT

v_call: TRBV11-2
j_call: TRBJ2-3
d_call: -
clone_size: -
cdr3_aa: CASSPFAADTQYF
cdr3_nt: TGTGCCAGCAGCCCCTTTGCGGCAGATACGCAGTATTTT

v_call: TRBV5-6
j_call: TRBJ1-2
d_call: -
clone_size: -
cdr3_aa: CASSLREANYGYTF
cdr3_nt: TGTGCCAGCAGCTTGAGGGAGGCTAACTATGGCTACACCTTC

v_call: TRBV7-9
j_call: TRBJ2-2
d_call: -
clone_size: -
cdr3_aa: CASSLVSNTGELFF
cdr3_nt: TGTGCCAGCAGCTTAGTTTCAAACACCGGGGAGCTGTTTTTT

v_call: TRBV27
j_call: TRBJ1-1
d_call: TRBD1
clone_size: few
cdr3_aa: CASSLGTGNTEAFF
cdr3_nt: TGTGCCAGCAGTTTAGGGACAGGGAACACTGAAGCTTTCTTT

v_call: TRBV10-3
j_call: TRBJ2-1
d_call: TRBD2
clone_size: -
cdr3_aa: CAISESPAGVFNEQFF
cdr3_nt: TGTGCCATCAGTGAGAGTCCAGCGGGAGTGTTTAATGAGCAGTTCTTC

v_call: TRBV7-3
j_call: TRBJ2-1
d_call: TRBD2
clone_size: -
cdr3_aa: CASSPTSGSIYNEQFF
cdr3_nt: TGTGCCAGCAGTCCCACTAGCGGGAGCATCTACAATGAGCAGTTCTTC

v_call: TRBV7-6
j_call: TRBJ2-3
d_call: -
clone_size: -
cdr3_aa: CASSPGSHPSTDTQYF
cdr3_nt: TGTGCCAGCAGCCCGGGAAGCCACCCCAGCACAGATACGCAGTATTTT

v_call: TRBV7-8
j_call: TRBJ1-2
d_call: -
clone_size: -
cdr3_aa: CASSLATAGNGYTF
cdr3_nt: TGTGCCAGCAGCTTAGCCACAGCGGGAAATGGCTACACCTTC

v_call: TRBV4-3
j_call: TRBJ1-1
d_call: -
clone_size: -
cdr3_aa: CASSQESYTEAFF
cdr3_nt: TGCGCCAGCAGCCAAGAGTCGTACACTGAAGCTTTCTTT

v_call: TRBV11-2
j_call: TRBJ2-1
d_call: -
clone_size: -
cdr3_aa: CASSLESSPVRYNEQFF
cdr3_nt: TGTGCCAGCAGCTTAGAGTCTAGCCCGGTCCGCTACAATGAGCAGTTCTTC

v_call: TRBV20-1
j_call: TRBJ1-2
d_call: -
clone_size: -
cdr3_aa: CSAVQGYGYTF
cdr3_nt: TGCAGTGCTGTACAGGGTTATGGCTACACCTTC

v_call: TRBV7-2
j_call: TRBJ1-1
d_call: -
clone_size: few
cdr3_aa: CASSMTGNTEAFF
cdr3_nt: TGTGCCAGCAGCATGACAGGGAACACTGAAGCTTTCTTT

v_call: TRBV18
j_call: TRBJ1-1
d_call: TRBD1
clone_size: -
cdr3_aa: CASSPRNSISRQGGKSEAFF
cdr3_nt: TGTGCCAGCTCACCACGAAATTCAATAAGCCGACAGGGGGGGAAGTCTGAAGCTTTCTTT

v_call: TRBV7-8
j_call: TRBJ1-1
d_call: TRBD1
clone_size: -
cdr3_aa: CASSLGDRGAEAFF
cdr3_nt: TGTGCCAGCAGCTTAGGGGACAGGGGCGCTGAAGCTTTCTTT

v_call: TRBV5-1
j_call: TRBJ1-6
d_call: -
clone_size: -
cdr3_aa: CASSSTGSYNSPLHF
cdr3_nt: TGCGCCAGCAGTTCAACAGGGTCCTATAATTCACCCCTCCACTTT

v_call: TRBV3-1/TRBV3-2
j_call: TRBJ2-5
d_call: -
clone_size: -
cdr3_aa: CASSLIGGGETQYF
cdr3_nt: TGTGCCAGCAGCCTGATTGGGGGCGGGGAGACCCAGTACTTC

v_call: TRBV6-2/TRBV6-3
j_call: TRBJ2-7
d_call: TRBD1
clone_size: -
cdr3_aa: CASGRTTGVSEQYF
cdr3_nt: TGTGCCAGCGGCCGGACGACAGGGGTGAGCGAGCAGTACTTC

v_call: TRBV7-8
j_call: TRBJ2-1
d_call: -
clone_size: -
cdr3_aa: CASSLEGAASSYNEQFF
cdr3_nt: TGTGCCAGCAGCTTAGAAGGCGCGGCGAGCTCCTACAATGAGCAGTTCTTC

v_call: TRBV7-9
j_call: TRBJ1-1
d_call: -
clone_size: -
cdr3_aa: CASSPLGHLQAFDDEAFF
cdr3_nt: TGTGCCAGCAGCCCCCTCGGACACCTCCAGGCCTTCGACGATGAAGCTTTCTTT

v_call: TRBV11-3
j_call: TRBJ2-1
d_call: -
clone_size: -
cdr3_aa: CASSSRSDEQFF
cdr3_nt: TGTGCCAGCAGCTCCCGAAGCGATGAGCAGTTCTTC

v_call: TRBV27
j_call: TRBJ1-1
d_call: TRBD1
clone_size: -
cdr3_aa: CASSPRTGARANTEAFF
cdr3_nt: TGTGCCAGCAGTCCCCGGACAGGGGCAAGGGCAAACACTGAAGCTTTCTTT

v_call: TRBV7-2
j_call: TRBJ2-3
d_call: -
clone_size: -
cdr3_aa: CASSPSAKDTQYF
cdr3_nt: TGTGCCAGCAGCCCCTCCGCGAAAGATACGCAGTATTTT

v_call: TRBV6-5
j_call: TRBJ1-3
d_call: TRBD1
clone_size: -
cdr3_aa: CASSSLLTGEGNTIYF
cdr3_nt: TGTGCCAGCAGTTCCCTCCTGACAGGGGAGGGAAACACCATATATTTT

v_call: TRBV7-9
j_call: TRBJ1-3
d_call: -
clone_size: once
cdr3_aa: CASSLPGLISGNTIYF
cdr3_nt: TGTGCCAGCAGCTTACCGGGACTGATCTCTGGAAACACCATATATTTT

v_call: TRBV11-2
j_call: TRBJ2-1
d_call: -
clone_size: -
cdr3_aa: CASSSQTGHDEQFF
cdr3_nt: TGTGCCAGCAGCTCTCAAACTGGGCACGATGAGCAGTTCTTC

v_call: TRBV10-3
j_call: TRBJ1-4
d_call: TRBD1
clone_size: -
cdr3_aa: CAISSGTGGNEKLFF
cdr3_nt: TGTGCCATCAGTTCCGGGACAGGGGGAAATGAAAAACTGTTTTTT

v_call: TRBV18
j_call: TRBJ2-1
d_call: -
clone_size: -
cdr3_aa: CASSPLVTYNEQFF
cdr3_nt: TGTGCCAGCTCACCTCTGGTGACTTACAATGAGCAGTTCTTC

v_call: TRBV5-4
j_call: TRBJ1-2
d_call: -
clone_size: -
cdr3_aa: CASSLEQTSYGYTF
cdr3_nt: TGTGCCAGCAGCTTGGAACAGACAAGCTATGGCTACACCTTC

v_call: TRBV6-5
j_call: TRBJ2-5
d_call: TRBD1
clone_size: once
cdr3_aa: CASSYDRVQETQYF
cdr3_nt: TGTGCCAGCAGTTACGACAGGGTGCAAGAGACCCAGTACTTC

v_call: TRBV4-1
j_call: TRBJ2-1
d_call: TRBD2
clone_size: few
cdr3_aa: CASSQIAGGNNEQFF
cdr3_nt: TGCGCCAGCAGCCAAATAGCGGGAGGGAACAATGAGCAGTTCTTC